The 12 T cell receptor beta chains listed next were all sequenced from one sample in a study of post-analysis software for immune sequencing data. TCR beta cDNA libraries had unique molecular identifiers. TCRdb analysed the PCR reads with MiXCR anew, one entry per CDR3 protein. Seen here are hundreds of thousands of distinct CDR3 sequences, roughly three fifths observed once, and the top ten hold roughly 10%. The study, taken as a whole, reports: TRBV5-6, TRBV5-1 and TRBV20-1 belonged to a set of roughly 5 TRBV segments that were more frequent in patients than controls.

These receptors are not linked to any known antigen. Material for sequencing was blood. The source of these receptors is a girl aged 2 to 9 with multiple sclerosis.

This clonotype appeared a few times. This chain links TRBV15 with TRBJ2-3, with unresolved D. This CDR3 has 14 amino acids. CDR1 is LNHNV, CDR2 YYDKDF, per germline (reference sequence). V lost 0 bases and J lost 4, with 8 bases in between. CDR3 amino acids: CATSREGDADTQYF. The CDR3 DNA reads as TGTGCCACCAGCAGAGAGGGCGATGCAGATACGCAGTATTTT.

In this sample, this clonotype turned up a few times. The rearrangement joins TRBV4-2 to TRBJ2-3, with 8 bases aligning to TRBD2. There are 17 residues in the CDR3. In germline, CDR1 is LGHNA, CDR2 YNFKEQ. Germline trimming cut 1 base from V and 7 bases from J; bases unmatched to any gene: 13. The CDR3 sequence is CASSQVGSAGGLNTQYF. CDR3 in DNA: TGTGCCAGCAGCCAAGTGGGATCTGCGGGGGGATTAAATACGCAGTATTTT.

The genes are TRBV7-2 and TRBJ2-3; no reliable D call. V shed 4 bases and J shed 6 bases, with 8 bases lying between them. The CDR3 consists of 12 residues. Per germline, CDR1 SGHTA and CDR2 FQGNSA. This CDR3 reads CASSSWGDTQYF. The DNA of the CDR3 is TGTGCCAGCAGCTCGTGGGGTGATACGCAGTATTTT.

Here the CDR3 reads CASSVGGGELFF. The DNA for the CDR3 is TGTGCCAGCAGCGTAGGAGGCGGGGAGCTGTTTTTT. This chain links TRBV9 with TRBJ2-2; D uncertain. CDR1 is SGDLS, CDR2 YYNGEE, per germline. Deletions cut 0 bases from V and 7 bases from J, with 4 bases between. The CDR3 spans 12 residues. Complete variable domain (other parts from reference TRBV9 and TRBJ2-2): DSGVTQTPKHLITATGQRVTLRCSPRSGDLSVYWYQQSLDQGLQFLIQYYNGEERAKGNILERFSAQQFPDLHSELNLSSLELGDSALYFCASSVGGGELFFGEGSRLTVL.

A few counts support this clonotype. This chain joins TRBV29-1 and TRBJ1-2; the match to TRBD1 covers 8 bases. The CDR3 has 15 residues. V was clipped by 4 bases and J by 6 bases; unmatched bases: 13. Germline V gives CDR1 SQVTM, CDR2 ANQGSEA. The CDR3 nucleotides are TGCAGCGTTGTAGAGTGGCAGGGGGCTTTGGATGGCTACACCTTC. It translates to CSVVEWQGALDGYTF.

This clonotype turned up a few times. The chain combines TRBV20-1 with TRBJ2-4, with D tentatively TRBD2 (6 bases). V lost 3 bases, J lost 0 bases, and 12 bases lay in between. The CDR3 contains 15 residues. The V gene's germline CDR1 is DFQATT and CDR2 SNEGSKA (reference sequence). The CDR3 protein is CSASPGTLAKNIQYF. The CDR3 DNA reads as TGCAGTGCTAGTCCGGGGACTCTAGCCAAAAACATTCAGTACTTC.

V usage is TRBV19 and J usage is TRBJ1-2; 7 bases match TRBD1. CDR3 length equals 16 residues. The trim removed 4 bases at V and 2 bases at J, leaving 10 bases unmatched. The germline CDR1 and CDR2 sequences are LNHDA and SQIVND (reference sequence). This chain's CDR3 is CASSTWDSSQNYGYTF. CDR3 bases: TGTGCCAGTAGTACCTGGGACAGTTCTCAAAACTATGGCTACACCTTC.

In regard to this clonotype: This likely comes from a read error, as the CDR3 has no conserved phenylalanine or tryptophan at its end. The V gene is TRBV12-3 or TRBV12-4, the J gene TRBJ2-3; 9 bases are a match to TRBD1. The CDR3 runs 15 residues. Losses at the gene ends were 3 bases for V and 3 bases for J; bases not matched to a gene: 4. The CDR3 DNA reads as TGTGCCAGCAGTTTGACAGGGGGGGAGACAGATACGCAGTATTCT. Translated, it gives CASSLTGGETDTQYS.

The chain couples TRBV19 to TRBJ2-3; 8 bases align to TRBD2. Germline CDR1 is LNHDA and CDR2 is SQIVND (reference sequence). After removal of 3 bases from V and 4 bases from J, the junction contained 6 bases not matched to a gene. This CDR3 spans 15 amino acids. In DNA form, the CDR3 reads TGTGCCAGTAGTATCCAGCGGGAGTGGGCAGATACGCAGTATTTT. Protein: CASSIQREWADTQYF.

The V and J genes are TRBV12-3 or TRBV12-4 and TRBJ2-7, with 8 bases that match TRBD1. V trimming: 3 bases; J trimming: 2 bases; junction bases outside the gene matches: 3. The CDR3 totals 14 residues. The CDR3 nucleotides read TGTGCCAGCAGTTTGGTGGGACAGGCCTACGAGCAGTACTTC. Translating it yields CASSLVGQAYEQYF.

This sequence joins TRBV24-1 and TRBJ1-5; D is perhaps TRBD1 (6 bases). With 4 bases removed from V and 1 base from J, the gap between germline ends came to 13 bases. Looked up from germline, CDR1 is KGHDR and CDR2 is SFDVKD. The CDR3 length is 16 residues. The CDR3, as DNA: TGTGCCACCAGTGACGCCACAGGGCAGAGCAATCAGCCCCAGCATTTT. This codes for CATSDATGQSNQPQHF.

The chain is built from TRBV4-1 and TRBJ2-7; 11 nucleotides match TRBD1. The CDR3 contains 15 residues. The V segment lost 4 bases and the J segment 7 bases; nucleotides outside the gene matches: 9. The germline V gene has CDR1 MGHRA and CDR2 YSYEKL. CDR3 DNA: TGCGCCAGCAGCCCTCGAGGACAGGGGGCGCGGGAGCAGTACTTC. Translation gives CASSPRGQGAREQYF.